One sample yielded the 26 T cell receptor beta chains listed below, sequenced in a study of STAT5B mutations in CD4+ large granular lymphocyte leukemia. Clones were sequenced by immunoSEQ multiplex PCR, and TCRdb holds only the in-frame ones, with some missing. The table lists about 35,000 clones, 65% to 70% of them singletons. Sequenced: CD4+ T cells from blood buffy coats. Receptors were obtained from a human donor in good health.

The chain links TRBV18 to TRBJ2-1; the D gene is possibly TRBD2 (6 bases). Germline-derived CDR1 and CDR2 are KGHSH and LQKENI. V lost 3 bases and J lost 4, with 13 bases in between. The CDR3 covers 15 residues. CDR3 nucleotide sequence: TGTGCCAGCTCACCCCCCGGGACTGGTTACAATGAGCAGTTCTTC. It specifies CASSPPGTGYNEQFF.

The rearrangement uses TRBV7-3 and TRBJ2-3, with D uncertain. V was shortened by 5 bases and J by 2 bases, with 17 bases between the two germline ends. CDR1 is SGHTA, CDR2 FQGTGA, per germline. The CDR3 is made up of 16 amino acids. DNA of the CDR3: TGTGCCAGCAGCGAAGGCCCCTCCTCGCCCACAGATACGCAGTATTTT. Amino acid sequence: CASSEGPSSPTDTQYF.

V and J are TRBV18 and TRBJ2-7, with 10 bases matching TRBD1. The CDR3 is 15 residues long. Losses at the gene ends were 3 bases for V and 2 bases for J; bases not matched to a gene: 4. CDR1 is KGHSH and CDR2 is LQKENI in the germline V gene. As DNA, the CDR3 is TGTGCCAGCTCACCCGGACAGGGGGGAGCCTACGAGCAGTACTTC. Translation gives CASSPGQGGAYEQYF.

The V and J genes are TRBV7-2 and TRBJ2-7; D possibly corresponds to TRBD1 (6 bases). The V end was cut by 5 bases, the J end by 4 bases, with 15 bases between. Germline CDR1 reads SGHTA; CDR2 reads FQGNSA. This CDR3 is 14 amino acids long. The CDR3 coding sequence is TGTGCCAGCAGCCACCCGCTCAGGGGTTACGAGCAGTACTTC. Protein sequence: CASSHPLRGYEQYF.

The chain links TRBV27 to TRBJ2-7, with TRBD2 matching over 13 bases. The germline V gene encodes CDR1 MNHEY and CDR2 SMNVEV (reference sequence). Losses at the gene ends were 6 bases for V and 3 bases for J; bases not matched to a gene: 8. This CDR3 is 16 amino acids long. CDR3 DNA: TGTGCCAGCAGGACTCAACTAGCGGGGGGGCTCTACGAGCAGTACTTC. This gives the protein CASRTQLAGGLYEQYF.

The chain joins TRBV7-2 to TRBJ2-5; weak D call: TRBD2 (6 bases). The germline V and J ends were trimmed by 3 bases and 4 bases, with 15 bases remaining between them. The CDR3 consists of 15 residues. CDR1 is SGHTA and CDR2 is FQGNSA in the germline V gene. In DNA, the CDR3 is TGTGCCAGCAGCTTTACGGCGGGGCCCGGAGAGACCCAGTACTTC. It codes for CASSFTAGPGETQYF.

The chain has TRBV5-1 and TRBJ2-5; TRBD1 matches at 8 bases. The V and J ends lost 3 bases and 2 bases, in that order; junction bases with no gene match: 9. In germline, CDR1 is SGHRS, CDR2 YFSETQ. The CDR3 loop spans 16 amino acids. The CDR3 loop reads CASSWGATGAQETQYF. The CDR3, as DNA: TGCGCCAGCAGCTGGGGTGCGACAGGGGCTCAAGAGACCCAGTACTTC.

The J gene is TRBJ2-1, the V gene TRBV7-2; TRBD2 aligns across 8 bases. This CDR3 spans 14 amino acids. V lost 7 bases to trimming and J lost 6 bases; unmatched junction nucleotides: 8. Germline V CDR1 and CDR2: SGHTA, FQGNSA. The CDR3 nucleotides are TGTGCCAGCAATACGGGGGGGCGGTTCAATGAGCAGTTCTTC. Encoded protein: CASNTGGRFNEQFF.

This chain joins TRBV5-3 and TRBJ1-2; 9 nucleotides agree with TRBD1. TRBV5-3 is sorted into the ORF group, with uncertain function. J was trimmed by 5 bases and V by 4 bases; bases with no gene match: 15. The CDR3 runs 17 residues. Here the CDR3 reads CARSPRDNRGHRYGYTF. CDR3 sequence (DNA): TGTGCCAGAAGCCCCCGGGATAACAGGGGGCATCGGTATGGCTACACCTTC.

This CDR3 reads CASSIASGISGELFF. The CDR3 DNA sequence: TGTGCCAGTAGTATCGCTAGCGGTATCTCCGGGGAGCTGTTTTTT. V is TRBV19 and J is TRBJ2-2; TRBD2 aligns across 7 bases. V lost 3 bases to trimming and J lost 6 bases; unmatched junction nucleotides: 7. Germline V gene sequence: CDR1 LNHDA, CDR2 SQIVND (reference sequence). The CDR3 spans 15 residues.

Only one count was recorded for this clone. The rearrangement uses TRBV6-5 and TRBJ2-1; D remains unclear. The CDR3 has 12 residues. The ends were cut back, 0 bases at V and 8 bases at J, with 5 bases in the middle. CDR1 and CDR2 from the germline V gene are MNHEY and SVGAGI. CDR3 residues: CASSYSVHEQFF. In DNA form, the CDR3 reads TGTGCCAGCAGTTACTCGGTCCATGAGCAGTTCTTC.

The chain joins TRBV6-5 to TRBJ2-1, with D possibly being TRBD2 (5 bases). V lost 2 bases and J lost 9, with 8 bases in between. Germline assignment: CDR1 MNHEY and CDR2 SVGAGI. This CDR3 spans 12 amino acids. As DNA, the CDR3 is TGTGCCAGCAGTTACCCCCGGGGTGAGCAGTTCTTC. Translating gives CASSYPRGEQFF.

The sample holds a few counts of this clone. The chain is built from TRBV6-1 and TRBJ2-1, with D possibly TRBD2 on 6 matching bases. The CDR3 totals 13 residues. Germline V CDR1 and CDR2: MNHNS, SASEGT. Trimming removed 6 bases at V and 5 bases at J, with 11 bases between. CDR3 DNA sequence: TGTGCCAGCAGGCTGGGACTCGACAATGAGCAGTTCTTC. Its translation is CASRLGLDNEQFF.

A few counts support this clone. V and J are TRBV19 and TRBJ2-7; no clear D gene. V lost 3 bases and J 6 bases, leaving 15 bases between the germline ends. This CDR3 is 14 amino acids long. From germline, CDR1 is LNHDA and CDR2 SQIVND (reference sequence). CDR3 sequence: CASSIVTRVCEQYF. DNA of the CDR3: TGTGCCAGTAGTATCGTAACCCGGGTATGCGAGCAGTACTTC.

CDR3 sequence reads: CASIGWGSGINQPQHF. The CDR3 DNA sequence: TGTGCCAGCATTGGGTGGGGGTCAGGCATTAATCAGCCCCAGCATTTT. The chain uses TRBV5-8 and TRBJ1-5, with a possible D match to TRBD1 (5 bases). Germline V gene data show CDR1 as SGHTS and CDR2 as YDEGEE. V was cut by 6 bases and J by 4 bases, with 20 bases left in between. This CDR3 region has 16 residues.

CDR3 in amino acids: CSVYRVGANVLTF. The CDR3 DNA reads as TGCAGCGTTTACAGGGTGGGGGCCAACGTCCTGACTTTC. This chain links TRBV29-1 with TRBJ2-6; TRBD1 might be the D (6 bases). The V gene lost 5 bases and the J gene lost 4 bases, with 9 bases spanning the gap. Germline lookup yields CDR1 SQVTM and CDR2 ANQGSEA. The CDR3 is made up of 13 amino acids.

The chain employs TRBV14 and TRBJ1-4; maybe TRBD1 (6 bases). CDR1 is SGHDN and CDR2 is FVKESK in the germline V gene. This CDR3 comprises 15 residues. Trimming took off 0 bases at V and 8 bases at J, with 13 bases between the two ends. The CDR3 here is CASSQEAGALEKLFF. The DNA of the CDR3 is TGTGCCAGCAGCCAAGAGGCAGGGGCACTGGAAAAACTGTTTTTT.

J is TRBJ1-4 and V is TRBV19, with a possible D match to TRBD1 (5 bases). Looked up from germline, CDR1 is LNHDA and CDR2 is SQIVND (reference sequence). This CDR3 has 16 amino acids. Between the trimmed V and J ends, which lost 7 bases and 0 bases, there was a span of 15 bases. DNA for the CDR3: TGTGCCAGTAAAGGGACGGTACCTGCAACTAATGAAAAACTGTTTTTT. It is translated as CASKGTVPATNEKLFF. The full variable domain, completed using reference TRBV19 and TRBJ1-4, is DGGITQSPKYLFRKEGQNVTLSCEQNLNHDAMYWYRQDPGQGLRLIYYSQIVNDFQKGDIAEGYSVSREKKESFPLTVTSAQKNPTAFYLCASKGTVPATNEKLFFGSGTQLSVL.

The chain has TRBV2 and TRBJ1-4, with D uncertain. CDR3 size: 14 residues. V lost 6 bases to trimming and J lost 10 bases, with 18 bases between them. Per the germline V gene, CDR1 is SNHLY and CDR2 is FYNNEI. CDR3 protein: CASSGGLGQGKLFF. Written as DNA, the CDR3 is TGTGCCAGCAGCGGAGGACTCGGGCAAGGAAAACTGTTTTTT.

This chain connects TRBV11-3 to TRBJ2-6, with D possibly being TRBD1 or TRBD2 (6 bases each). The V gene lost 1 base and the J gene lost 0 bases, with 13 bases spanning the gap. The length of the CDR3 is 18 residues. Germline V CDR1 and CDR2: SGHNT, YENEEA. CDR3 DNA sequence: TGTGCCAGCAGCTTAGGTCGTAGGGGGGACTCTGGGGCCAACGTCCTGACTTTC. Its protein is CASSLGRRGDSGANVLTF.

The rearrangement uses TRBV7-9 and TRBJ2-7; no definite D call. The CDR3 runs to 11 residues. Per the germline V gene, CDR1 is SEHNR and CDR2 is FQNEAQ (reference sequence). Trimming stripped 3 bases from V and 7 bases from J, with 7 bases between. The CDR3 bases are TGTGCCAGCAGCTTGCGGCGAGAGCAGTACTTC. This gives the protein CASSLRREQYF.

A few counts support this clone. The chain is built from TRBV7-2 and TRBJ2-7; 8 nucleotides align to TRBD1. The CDR3 is 15 amino acids. V trimming: 0 bases; J trimming: 4 bases; junction bases outside the gene matches: 5. In germline, CDR1 is SGHTA, CDR2 FQGNSA. The DNA for the CDR3 is TGTGCCAGCAGCTTAGCCACGGGACAGGTATACGAGCAGTACTTC. Its translation: CASSLATGQVYEQYF.

Here the CDR3 reads CATQAGDQETQYF. In DNA, the CDR3 is TGTGCCACCCAAGCGGGGGACCAAGAGACCCAGTACTTC. The chain has TRBV15 and TRBJ2-5; 8 nucleotides agree with TRBD2. Losses at the gene ends were 8 bases for V and 0 bases for J; bases not matched to a gene: 2. The germline gives CDR1 LNHNV, CDR2 YYDKDF (reference sequence). The CDR3 spans 13 residues.

V is TRBV18 and J is TRBJ2-1; D is perhaps TRBD2 (6 bases). The CDR3 has 14 amino acids. Trimming stripped 2 bases from V and 4 bases from J, with 9 bases between. CDR1 and CDR2 (germline): KGHSH, LQKENI. CDR3 bases: TGTGCCAGCTCACCAAGGGACTCGTACAATGAGCAGTTCTTC. This gives the protein CASSPRDSYNEQFF.

The CDR3 loop reads CASRRSGQGNNEQFF. CDR3 coding DNA: TGTGCCAGCAGACGATCAGGGCAGGGTAACAATGAGCAGTTCTTC. The chain combines TRBV7-9 with TRBJ2-1; possibly TRBD1 for D (5 bases). Germline CDR1 reads SEHNR; CDR2 reads FQNEAQ (reference sequence). V was pared by 6 bases and J by 5 bases, with 17 bases between. CDR3 length equals 15 residues. Complete variable domain (other parts from reference TRBV7-9 and TRBJ2-1): DTGVSQNPRHKITKRGQNVTFRCDPISEHNRLYWYRQTLGQGPEFLTYFQNEAQLEKSRLLSDRFSAERPKGSFSTLEIQRTEQGDSAMYLCASRRSGQGNNEQFFGPGTRLTVL.

The V and J genes are TRBV5-1 and TRBJ2-5; the match to TRBD2 covers 9 bases. The CDR3 loop spans 16 amino acids. Germline CDR1 and CDR2: SGHRS and YFSETQ. The V and J ends lost 2 bases and 2 bases, in that order; junction bases with no gene match: 7. CDR3 coding DNA: TGCGCCAGCAGCTTTAATAGCGGGGGCCCTCAAGAGACCCAGTACTTC. As protein: CASSFNSGGPQETQYF. Using reference TRBV5-1 and TRBJ2-5 for the parts outside the CDR3, the full variable domain is KAGVTQTPRYLIKTRGQQVTLSCSPISGHRSVSWYQQTPGQGLQFLFEYFSETQRNKGNFPGRFSGRQFSNSRSEMNVSTLELGDSALYLCASSFNSGGPQETQYFGPGTRLLVL.